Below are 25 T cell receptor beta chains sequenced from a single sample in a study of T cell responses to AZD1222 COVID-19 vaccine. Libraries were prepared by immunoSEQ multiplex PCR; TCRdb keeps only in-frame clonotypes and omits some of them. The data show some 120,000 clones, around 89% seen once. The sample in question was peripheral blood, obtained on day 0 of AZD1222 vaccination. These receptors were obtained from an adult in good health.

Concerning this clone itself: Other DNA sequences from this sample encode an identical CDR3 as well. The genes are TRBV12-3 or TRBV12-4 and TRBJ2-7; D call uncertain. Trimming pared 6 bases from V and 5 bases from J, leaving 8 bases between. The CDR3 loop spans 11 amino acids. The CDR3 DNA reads TGTGCCAGCAGAGGACGCGACGAGCAGTACTTC. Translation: CASRGRDEQYF.

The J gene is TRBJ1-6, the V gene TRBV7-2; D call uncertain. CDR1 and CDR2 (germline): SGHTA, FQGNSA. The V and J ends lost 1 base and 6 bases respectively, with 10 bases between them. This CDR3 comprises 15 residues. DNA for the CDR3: TGTGCCAGCAGCTTAGAGGGATTGGGTAATTCACCCCTCCACTTT. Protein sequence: CASSLEGLGNSPLHF.

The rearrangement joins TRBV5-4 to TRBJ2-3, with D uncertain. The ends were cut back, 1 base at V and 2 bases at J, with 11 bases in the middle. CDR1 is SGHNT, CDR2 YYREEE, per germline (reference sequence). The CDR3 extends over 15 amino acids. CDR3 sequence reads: CASSLRSGFTDTQYF. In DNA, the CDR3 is TGTGCCAGCAGCTTGCGATCCGGTTTCACAGATACGCAGTATTTT. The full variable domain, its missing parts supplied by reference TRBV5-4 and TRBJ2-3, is ETGVTQSPTHLIKTRGQQVTLRCSSQSGHNTVSWYQQALGQGPQFIFQYYREEENGRGNFPPRFSGLQFPNYSSELNVNALELDDSALYLCASSLRSGFTDTQYFGPGTRLTVL.

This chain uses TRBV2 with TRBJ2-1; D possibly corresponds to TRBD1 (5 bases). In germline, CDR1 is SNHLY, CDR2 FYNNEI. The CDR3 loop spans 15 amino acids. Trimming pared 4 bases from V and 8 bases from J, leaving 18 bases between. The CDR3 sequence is CASSVTDTRGHEQFF. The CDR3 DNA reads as TGTGCCAGCAGTGTGACAGACACCCGTGGCCATGAGCAGTTCTTC. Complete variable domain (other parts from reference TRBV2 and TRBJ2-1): EPEVTQTPSHQVTQMGQEVILRCVPISNHLYFYWYRQILGQKVEFLVSFYNNEISEKSEIFDDQFSVERPDGSNFTLKIRSTKLEDSAMYFCASSVTDTRGHEQFFGPGTRLTVL.

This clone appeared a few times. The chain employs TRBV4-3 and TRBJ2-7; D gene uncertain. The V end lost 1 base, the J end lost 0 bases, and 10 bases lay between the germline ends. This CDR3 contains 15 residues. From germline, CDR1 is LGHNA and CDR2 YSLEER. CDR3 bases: TGCGCCAGCAGCCAAGTATTCGGCAGCTCCTACGAGCAGTACTTC. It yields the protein CASSQVFGSSYEQYF.

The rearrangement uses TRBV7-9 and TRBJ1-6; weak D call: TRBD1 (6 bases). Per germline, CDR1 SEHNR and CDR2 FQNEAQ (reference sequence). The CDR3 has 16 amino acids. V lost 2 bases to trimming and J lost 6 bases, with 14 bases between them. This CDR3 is CASSLIQGQFNSPLHF. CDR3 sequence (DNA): TGTGCCAGCAGCTTAATACAGGGCCAATTTAATTCACCCCTCCACTTT. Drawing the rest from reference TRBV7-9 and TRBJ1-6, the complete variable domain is DTGVSQNPRHKITKRGQNVTFRCDPISEHNRLYWYRQTLGQGPEFLTYFQNEAQLEKSRLLSDRFSAERPKGSFSTLEIQRTEQGDSAMYLCASSLIQGQFNSPLHFGNGTRLTVT.

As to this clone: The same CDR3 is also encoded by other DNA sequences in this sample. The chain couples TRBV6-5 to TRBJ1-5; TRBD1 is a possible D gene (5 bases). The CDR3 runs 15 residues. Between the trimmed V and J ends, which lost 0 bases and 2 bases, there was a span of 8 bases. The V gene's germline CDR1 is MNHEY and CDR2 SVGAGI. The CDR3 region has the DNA TGTGCCAGCAGTTACTCGATGGGGGGCAATCAGCCCCAGCATTTT. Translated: CASSYSMGGNQPQHF.

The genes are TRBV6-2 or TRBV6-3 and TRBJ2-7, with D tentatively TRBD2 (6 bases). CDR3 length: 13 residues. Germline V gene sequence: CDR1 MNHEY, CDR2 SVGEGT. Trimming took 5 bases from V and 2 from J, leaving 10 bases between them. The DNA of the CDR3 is TGTGCCAGCAGTACCGGGAGACCCTACGAGCAGTACTTC. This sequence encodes CASSTGRPYEQYF.

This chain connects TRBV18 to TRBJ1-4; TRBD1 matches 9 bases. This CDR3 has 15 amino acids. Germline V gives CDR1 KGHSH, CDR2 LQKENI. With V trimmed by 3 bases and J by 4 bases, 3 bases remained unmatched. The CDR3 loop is CASSPGQGSNEKLFF. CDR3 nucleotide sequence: TGTGCCAGCTCACCCGGACAGGGGAGTAATGAAAAACTGTTTTTT.

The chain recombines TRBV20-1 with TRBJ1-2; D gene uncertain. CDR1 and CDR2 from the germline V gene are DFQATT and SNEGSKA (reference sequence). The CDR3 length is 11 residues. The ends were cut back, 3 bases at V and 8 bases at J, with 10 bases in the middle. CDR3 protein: CSASIREGYTF. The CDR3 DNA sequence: TGCAGTGCTAGCATCCGAGAGGGCTACACCTTC.

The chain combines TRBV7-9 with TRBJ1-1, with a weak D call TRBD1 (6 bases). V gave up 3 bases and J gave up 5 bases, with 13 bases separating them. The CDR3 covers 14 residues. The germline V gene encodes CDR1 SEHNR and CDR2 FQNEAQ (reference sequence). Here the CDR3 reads CASSFSGAGTEAFF. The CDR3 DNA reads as TGTGCCAGCAGCTTTTCGGGGGCCGGGACTGAAGCTTTCTTT.

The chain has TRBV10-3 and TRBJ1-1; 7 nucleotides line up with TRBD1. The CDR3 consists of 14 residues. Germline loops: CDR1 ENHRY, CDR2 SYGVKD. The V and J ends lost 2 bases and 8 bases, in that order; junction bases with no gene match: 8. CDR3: CAISEAGGSTEAFF. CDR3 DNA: TGTGCCATCAGTGAGGCAGGGGGGTCCACCGAAGCTTTCTTT.

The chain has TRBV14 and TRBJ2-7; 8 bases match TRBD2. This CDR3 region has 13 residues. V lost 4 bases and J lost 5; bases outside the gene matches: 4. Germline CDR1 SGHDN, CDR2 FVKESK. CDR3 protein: CASSLREGNEQYF. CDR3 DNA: TGTGCCAGCAGCCTCCGGGAGGGGAACGAGCAGTACTTC.

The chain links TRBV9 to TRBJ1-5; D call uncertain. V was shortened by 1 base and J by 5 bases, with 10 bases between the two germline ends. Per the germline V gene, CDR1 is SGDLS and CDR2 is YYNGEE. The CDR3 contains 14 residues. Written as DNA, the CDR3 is TGTGCCAGCAGCGTAACCGGGGAATATCAGCCCCAGCATTTT. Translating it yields CASSVTGEYQPQHF.

The CDR3 loop is CASSSRGAGGQFYYGYTF. Written as DNA, the CDR3 is TGCGCCAGCAGCTCTAGGGGGGCAGGGGGCCAGTTTTACTATGGCTACACCTTC. The V gene is TRBV4-1, the J gene TRBJ1-2, with TRBD1 identical over 8 bases. Germline CDR1 is MGHRA and CDR2 is YSYEKL. Trimming took 5 bases from V and 3 from J; bases not matched to a gene: 17. This CDR3 has 18 amino acids.

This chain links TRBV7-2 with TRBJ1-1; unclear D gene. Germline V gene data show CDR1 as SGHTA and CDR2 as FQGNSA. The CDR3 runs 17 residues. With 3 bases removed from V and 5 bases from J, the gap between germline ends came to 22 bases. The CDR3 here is CASSLKEGGLSRTEAFF. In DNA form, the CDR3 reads TGTGCCAGCAGCTTGAAAGAGGGAGGGCTTTCAAGGACTGAAGCTTTCTTT. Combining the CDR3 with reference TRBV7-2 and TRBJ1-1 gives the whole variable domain GAGVSQSPSNKVTEKGKDVELRCDPISGHTALYWYRQSLGQGLEFLIYFQGNSAPDKSGLPSDRFSAERTGGSVSTLTIQRTQQEDSAVYLCASSLKEGGLSRTEAFFGQGTRLTVV.

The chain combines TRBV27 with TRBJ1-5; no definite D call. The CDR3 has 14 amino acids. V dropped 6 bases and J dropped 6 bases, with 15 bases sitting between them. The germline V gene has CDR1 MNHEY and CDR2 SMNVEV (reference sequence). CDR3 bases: TGTGCCAGCAGCTCCAAGGGTTTACGTCAGCCCCAGCATTTT. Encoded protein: CASSSKGLRQPQHF.

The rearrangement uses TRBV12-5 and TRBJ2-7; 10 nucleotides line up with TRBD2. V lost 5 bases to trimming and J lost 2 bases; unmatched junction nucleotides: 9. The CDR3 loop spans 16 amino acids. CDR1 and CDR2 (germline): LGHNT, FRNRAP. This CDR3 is CASGLPLTSGAYEQYF. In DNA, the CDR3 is TGTGCTAGTGGTCTCCCTCTTACTAGCGGGGCCTACGAGCAGTACTTC. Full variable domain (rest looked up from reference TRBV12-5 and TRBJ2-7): DARVTQTPRHKVTEMGQEVTMRCQPILGHNTVFWYRQTMMQGLELLAYFRNRAPLDDSGMPKDRFSAEMPDATLATLKIQPSEPRDSAVYFCASGLPLTSGAYEQYFGPGTRLTVT.

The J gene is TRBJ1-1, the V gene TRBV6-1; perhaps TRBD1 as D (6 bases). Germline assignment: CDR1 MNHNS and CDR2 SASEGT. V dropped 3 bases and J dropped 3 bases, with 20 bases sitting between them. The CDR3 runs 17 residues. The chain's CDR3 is CASSDQGWGLEDTEAFF. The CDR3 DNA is TGTGCCAGCAGTGACCAGGGGTGGGGTCTGGAGGACACTGAAGCTTTCTTT.

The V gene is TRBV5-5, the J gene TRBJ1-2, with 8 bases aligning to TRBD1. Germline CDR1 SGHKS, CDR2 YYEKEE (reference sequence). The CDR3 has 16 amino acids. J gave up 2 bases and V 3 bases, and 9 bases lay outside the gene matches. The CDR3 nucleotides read TGTGCCAGCAGCTCGATTCTTCGGGACAGGAACTATGGCTACACCTTC. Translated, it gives CASSSILRDRNYGYTF.

Written as DNA, the CDR3 is TGTGCCAGCAGCCATCAACTCTCGCGGCGGGTCGTGGATGAGCAGTTCTTC. It translates to CASSHQLSRRVVDEQFF. J is TRBJ2-1 and V is TRBV14; D possibly corresponds to TRBD2 (5 bases). The CDR3 has 17 residues. The germline CDR1 and CDR2 sequences are SGHDN and FVKESK. Trimming took off 3 bases at V and 8 bases at J, with 23 bases between the two ends.

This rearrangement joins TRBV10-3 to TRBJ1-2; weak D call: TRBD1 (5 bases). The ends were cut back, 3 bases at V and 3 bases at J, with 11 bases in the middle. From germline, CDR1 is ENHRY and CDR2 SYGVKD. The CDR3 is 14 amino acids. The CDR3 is CAISEQEGYYGYTF. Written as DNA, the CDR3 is TGTGCCATCAGTGAACAGGAGGGTTACTATGGCTACACCTTC.

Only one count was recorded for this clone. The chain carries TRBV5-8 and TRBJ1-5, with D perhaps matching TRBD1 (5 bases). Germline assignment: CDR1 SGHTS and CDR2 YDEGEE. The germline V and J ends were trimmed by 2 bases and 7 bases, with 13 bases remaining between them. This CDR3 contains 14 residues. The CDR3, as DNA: TGTGCCAGCAGCTTCGGGGTCGGGGGACAGCCCCAGCATTTT. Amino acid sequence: CASSFGVGGQPQHF.

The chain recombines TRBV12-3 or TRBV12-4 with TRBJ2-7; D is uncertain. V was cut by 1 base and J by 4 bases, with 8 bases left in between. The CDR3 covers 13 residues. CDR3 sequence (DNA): TGTGCCAGCAGTTTAGAAGCCCTTTACGAGCAGTACTTC. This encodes CASSLEALYEQYF.

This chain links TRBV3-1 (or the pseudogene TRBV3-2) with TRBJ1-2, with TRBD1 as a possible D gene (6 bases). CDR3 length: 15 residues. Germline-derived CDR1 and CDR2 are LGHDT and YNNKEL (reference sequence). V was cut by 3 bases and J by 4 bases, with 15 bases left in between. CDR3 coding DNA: TGTGCCAGCAGCCACGAAACGACAGGACGCTATGGCTACACCTTC. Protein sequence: CASSHETTGRYGYTF.